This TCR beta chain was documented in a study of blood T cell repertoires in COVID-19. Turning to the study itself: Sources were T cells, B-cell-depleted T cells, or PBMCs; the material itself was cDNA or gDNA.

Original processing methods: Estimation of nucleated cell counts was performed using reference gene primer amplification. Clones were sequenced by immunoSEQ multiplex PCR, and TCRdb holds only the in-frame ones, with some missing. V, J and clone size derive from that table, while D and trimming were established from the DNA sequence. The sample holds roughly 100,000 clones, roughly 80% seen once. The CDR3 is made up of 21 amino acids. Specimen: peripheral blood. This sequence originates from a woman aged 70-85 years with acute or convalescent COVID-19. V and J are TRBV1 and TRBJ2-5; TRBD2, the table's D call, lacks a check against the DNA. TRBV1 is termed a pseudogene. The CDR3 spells CTSSQARLAGGPDPPKETQYF. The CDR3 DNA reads TGCACCAGCAGCCAGGCGAGACTAGCGGGGGGGCCCGACCCACCCAAAGAGACCCAGTACTTC.